This T cell receptor beta chain appears in the sequencing data of a study of blood T cell repertoires in COVID-19. Clones were read by immunoSEQ multiplex PCR, and TCRdb kept only the in-frame ones, dropping some. The sample lists a few hundred thousand clones; approximately 85% were seen once. This clone has a single count. The specimen was peripheral blood. This clonotype originated in a woman older than 75 with COVID-19, enrolled during active disease.

The CDR3 region is CASTRRVEGFNEQFF. The CDR3 bases are TGTGCCAGTACCCGACGGGTGGAGGGGTTCAATGAGCAGTTCTTC. J is TRBJ2-1 and V is TRBV19, with TRBD2 as a possible D gene (6 bases). Germline-derived CDR1 and CDR2 are LNHDA and SQIVND (reference sequence). Trimming stripped 7 bases from V and 6 bases from J, with 19 bases between. The length of the CDR3 is 15 residues.